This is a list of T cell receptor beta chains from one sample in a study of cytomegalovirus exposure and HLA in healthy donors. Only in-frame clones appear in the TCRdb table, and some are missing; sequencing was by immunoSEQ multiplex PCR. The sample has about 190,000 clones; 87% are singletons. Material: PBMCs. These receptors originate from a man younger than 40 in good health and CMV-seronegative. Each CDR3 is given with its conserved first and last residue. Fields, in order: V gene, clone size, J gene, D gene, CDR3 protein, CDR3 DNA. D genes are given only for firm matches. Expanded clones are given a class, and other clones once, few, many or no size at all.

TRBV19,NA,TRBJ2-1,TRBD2,CASSEGRLAGLYNEQFF,TGTGCCAGTAGCGAGGGGAGACTAGCGGGCCTCTACAATGAGCAGTTCTTC
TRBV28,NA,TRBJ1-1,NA,CASSLYPLPGTEAFF,TGTGCCAGCAGTTTATATCCTTTGCCGGGCACTGAAGCTTTCTTT
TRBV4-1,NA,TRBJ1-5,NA,CASSQDDGGWQGQPQHF,TGCGCCAGCAGCCAAGATGACGGGGGGTGGCAGGGTCAGCCCCAGCATTTT
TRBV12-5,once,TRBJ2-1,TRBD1,CASGLFRQGSYNEQFF,TGTGCTAGTGGTTTGTTCAGACAGGGTAGCTACAATGAGCAGTTCTTC
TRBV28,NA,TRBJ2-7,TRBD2,CASRSGGEQYF,TGTGCCAGCAGATCGGGGGGCGAGCAGTACTTC
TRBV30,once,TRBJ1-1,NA,CAWGWGDPNTEAFF,TGTGCCTGGGGGTGGGGGGACCCGAACACTGAAGCTTTCTTT
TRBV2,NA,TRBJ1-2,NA,CASRDQAGAGGYTF,TGTGCCAGCAGGGACCAGGCGGGGGCTGGTGGCTACACCTTC
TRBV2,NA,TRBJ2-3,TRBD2,CASSAELAGGDTQYF,TGTGCCAGCAGTGCGGAACTAGCGGGCGGAGATACGCAGTATTTT
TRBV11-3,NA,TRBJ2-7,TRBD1,CASSAGQGFYEQYF,TGTGCCAGCAGCGCCGGACAGGGGTTCTACGAGCAGTACTTC
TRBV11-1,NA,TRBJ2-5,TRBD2,CASSSGLAGETQYF,TGTGCCAGCAGCTCAGGACTAGCTGGCGAGACCCAGTACTTC
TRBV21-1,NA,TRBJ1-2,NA,CASRPSEVRGYTF,TGTGCCAGTCGACCTAGCGAGGTTAGGGGCTACACCTTC
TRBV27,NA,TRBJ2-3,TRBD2,CASSLSTWLTGGTDTQYF,TGTGCCAGCAGTTTATCGACCTGGTTAACGGGAGGTACGGATACGCAGTATTTT
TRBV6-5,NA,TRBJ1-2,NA,CASRQTVDYGYTF,TGTGCCAGCAGACAAACAGTGGACTATGGCTACACCTTC
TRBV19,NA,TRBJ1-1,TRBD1,CASSVTRTGTEAFF,TGTGCCAGTAGTGTCACCCGGACAGGTACTGAAGCTTTCTTT
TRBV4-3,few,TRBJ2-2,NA,CASSQGSRNTGELFF,TGCGCCAGCAGCCAAGGTAGCAGGAACACCGGGGAGCTGTTTTTT
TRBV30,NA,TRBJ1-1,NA,CAWATGHANTEAFF,TGTGCCTGGGCTACGGGACACGCGAACACTGAAGCTTTCTTT
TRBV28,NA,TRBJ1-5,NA,CASSLIGGGPRSNQPQHF,TGTGCCAGCAGCCTTATAGGGGGGGGGCCGCGGAGCAATCAGCCCCAGCATTTT
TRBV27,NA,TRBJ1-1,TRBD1,CASSLGTGGASEAFF,TGTGCCAGCAGCCTAGGGACAGGGGGCGCGTCTGAAGCTTTCTTT
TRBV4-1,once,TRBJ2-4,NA,CASSTLSGVAKNSQYF,TGCGCCAGCAGCACACTATCGGGGGTAGCCAAAAACAGTCAGTACTTC
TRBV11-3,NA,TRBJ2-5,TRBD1,CASSRDRALETQYF,TGTGCCAGCAGCCGGGACAGGGCTCTCGAGACCCAGTACTTC
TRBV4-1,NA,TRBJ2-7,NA,CASSQVTMGLREQYF,TGCGCCAGCAGCCAAGTGACTATGGGACTCCGCGAGCAGTACTTC
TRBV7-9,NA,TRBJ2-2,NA,CSSSLKVGPQTGELFF,TGTTCCAGCAGCTTGAAGGTGGGGCCTCAAACCGGGGAGCTGTTTTTT
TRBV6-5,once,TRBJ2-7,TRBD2,CASSKTGGRYEQYF,TGTGCCAGCAGTAAGACGGGAGGGCGTTATGAGCAGTACTTC
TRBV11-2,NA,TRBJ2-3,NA,CASSSLARGSTDTQYF,TGTGCCAGCAGCTCCCTGGCGCGGGGTAGCACAGATACGCAGTATTTT
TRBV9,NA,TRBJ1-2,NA,CASSVDGQYGYTF,TGTGCCAGCAGCGTAGACGGACAGTATGGCTACACCTTC
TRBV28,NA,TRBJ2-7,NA,CASSSDSAKQYF,TGTGCCAGCAGTTCGGACAGCGCCAAGCAGTACTTC
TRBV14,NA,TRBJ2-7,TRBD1,CASSNQQGAYEQYF,TGTGCCAGCAGCAATCAACAGGGGGCCTACGAGCAGTACTTC
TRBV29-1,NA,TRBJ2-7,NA,CSAKGQGCEQYF,TGCAGCGCCAAGGGGCAGGGCTGCGAGCAGTACTTC
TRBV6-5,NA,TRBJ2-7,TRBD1,CASRGQGVTYEQYF,TGTGCCAGCAGGGGACAGGGGGTAACCTACGAGCAGTACTTC
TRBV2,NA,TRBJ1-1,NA,CASRGQGTEAFF,TGTGCCAGCAGAGGGCAGGGGACTGAAGCTTTCTTT
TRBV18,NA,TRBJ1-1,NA,CASSPGAVNTEAFF,TGTGCCAGCTCACCAGGAGCCGTGAACACTGAAGCTTTCTTT
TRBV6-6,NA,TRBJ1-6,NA,CASKWDNYNSPLHF,TGTGCCAGCAAGTGGGACAACTATAATTCACCCCTCCACTTT
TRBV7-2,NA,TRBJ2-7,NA,CASSLIGQNYEQYF,TGTGCCAGCAGCTTAATCGGACAGAACTACGAGCAGTACTTC
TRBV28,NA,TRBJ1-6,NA,CASSPTGSIGSPLHF,TGTGCCAGCAGTCCAACAGGGTCTATAGGTTCACCCCTCCACTTT
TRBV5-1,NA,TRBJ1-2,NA,CASSWGSPNYGYTF,TGCGCCAGCAGCTGGGGCAGCCCAAACTATGGCTACACCTTC